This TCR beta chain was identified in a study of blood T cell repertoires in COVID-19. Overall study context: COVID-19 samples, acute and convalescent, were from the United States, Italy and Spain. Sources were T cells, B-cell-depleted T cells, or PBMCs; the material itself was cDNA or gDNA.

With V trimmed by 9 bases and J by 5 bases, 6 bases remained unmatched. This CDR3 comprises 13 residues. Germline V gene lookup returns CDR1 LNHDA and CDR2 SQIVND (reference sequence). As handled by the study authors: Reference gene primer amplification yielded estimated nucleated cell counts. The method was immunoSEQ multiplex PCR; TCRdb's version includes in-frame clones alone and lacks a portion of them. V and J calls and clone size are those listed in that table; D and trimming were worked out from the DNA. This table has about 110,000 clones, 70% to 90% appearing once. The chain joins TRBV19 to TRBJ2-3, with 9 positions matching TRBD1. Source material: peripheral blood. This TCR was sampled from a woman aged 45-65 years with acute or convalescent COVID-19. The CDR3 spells CASSHRGQDTQYF. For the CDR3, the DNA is TGTGCCAGCTCGCACAGGGGGCAAGATACGCAGTATTTT.